This TCR beta chain was profiled in a study of blood T cell repertoires in COVID-19. Study as a whole: Samples of COVID-19 (acute and convalescent) were obtained from the United States, Italy and Spain. Nucleic acid was either cDNA or gDNA, and it came from T cells, B-cell-depleted T cells, or PBMCs.

The CDR3 runs 14 residues. V shed 9 bases and J shed 0 bases, with 13 bases lying between them. CDR1 is MNHEY and CDR2 is SVGAGI in the germline V gene. In the authors' workflow: For nucleated cells, counts were estimated from reference gene primer amplification. TCRdb's copy holds only in-frame clones and misses some; the assay was immunoSEQ multiplex PCR. Clonal size and the V and J genes are those of that table, whereas D and trimming came from the DNA. The sample consists of 200,000 to 250,000 clones, 80% to 85% of them appearing once. The chain carries TRBV6-5 and TRBJ2-3; no firm D call. This sequence was found in a woman aged 80 or over with active or convalescent COVID-19. Sequencing was performed on peripheral blood. CDR3 DNA sequence: TGTGCCAGTCACAGAGCTTCTAGCACAGATACGCAGTATTTT. It yields the protein CASHRASSTDTQYF.